This TCR beta chain comes out of a study of T-cell memory formation after mild COVID-19. Via MiXCR, TCRdb re-called the 5' RACE reads, giving one row per CDR3 protein. The data show around 300,000 distinct CDR3 sequences, roughly 18% seen once. Between the trimmed V and J ends, which lost 5 bases and 5 bases, there was a span of 16 bases. Germline V gene sequence: CDR1 SGHTA, CDR2 FQGNSA. This CDR3 has 15 amino acids. Sample: PBMCs or a T cell subset sorted from them (not recorded which). The receptor was isolated from a man aged 18 to 35 who had mild COVID-19 (a few samples of this study predate the infection). Cell type and time point are not known. V gene TRBV7-2 combines with J gene TRBJ1-5; D may be TRBD1 (6 bases). CDR3 nucleotides: TGTGCCAGCAGCCCGGGGGGGGGCGGAGATCAGCCCCAGCATTTT. It specifies CASSPGGGGDQPQHF.